This TCR beta chain stems from a study of Graves' ophthalmopathy and Graves' hyperthyroidism. Across the whole study: Researchers obtained peripheral blood at initial diagnosis, before any treatment had begun. General study findings and limits: Most thyroid-expanded clonotypes exceeding 0.001 frequency were also found in blood.

The V gene's germline CDR1 is SEHNR and CDR2 FQNEAQ (reference sequence). CDR3 size: 12 residues. With 5 bases removed from V and 4 bases from J, the gap between germline ends came to 9 bases. Exclusion applied to patients with other autoimmune diseases, uncontrolled infections, pregnancy or lactation. This clonotype showed up just a few times. Its antigen is not identified. RNA transcripts provided the template for amplifying TCR beta CDR3 regions. Scientists carried out first-round RT-PCR using HTBI primers and then a second-round multiplex PCR. Each CDR3 protein gets one entry after TCRdb re-called the multiplex PCR reads with MiXCR. The data show about 740,000 distinct CDR3 sequences, about 44% seen once.

The receptor was isolated from an adult man with Graves' ophthalmopathy. This rearrangement joins TRBV7-9 to TRBJ2-7; no clear D. Sequences were obtained from peripheral blood. CDR3: CASSRMVYEQYF. Written as DNA, the CDR3 is TGTGCCAGCAGCCGGATGGTTTACGAGCAGTACTTC.